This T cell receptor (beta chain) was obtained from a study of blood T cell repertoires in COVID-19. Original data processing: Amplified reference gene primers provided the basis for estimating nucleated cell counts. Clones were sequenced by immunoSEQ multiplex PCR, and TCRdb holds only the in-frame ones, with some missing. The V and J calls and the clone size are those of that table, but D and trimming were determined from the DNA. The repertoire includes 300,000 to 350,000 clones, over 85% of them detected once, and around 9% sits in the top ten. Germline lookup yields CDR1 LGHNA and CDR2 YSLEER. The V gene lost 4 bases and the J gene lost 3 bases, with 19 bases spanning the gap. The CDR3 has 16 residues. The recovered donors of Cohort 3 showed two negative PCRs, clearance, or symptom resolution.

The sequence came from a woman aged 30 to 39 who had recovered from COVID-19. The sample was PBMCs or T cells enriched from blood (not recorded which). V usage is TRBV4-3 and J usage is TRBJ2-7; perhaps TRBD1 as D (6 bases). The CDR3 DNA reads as TGCGCCAGCAGCCCTCATCGGAACAGGGCGGTCTACGAGCAGTACTTC. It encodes CASSPHRNRAVYEQYF.